This TCR beta chain was observed in a study of cytomegalovirus exposure and HLA in healthy donors. General observations from the study: In a later analysis, most CMV-associated TCR beta chains appeared HLA-restricted. Diagnosis of cytomegalovirus status made by the classifier reportedly showed high specificity and sensitivity.

Turning to this clone: The antigen is not known.

Amplification used 60 Vbeta primers and 13 Jbeta primers. This table comes from immunoSEQ multiplex PCR, and its TCRdb copy is limited to in-frame clones, with some not included. Seen here are a few hundred thousand clones, 70% to 90% observed once, and the top ten hold roughly 2%. The sequenced material came from PBMCs. The receptor was isolated from a woman in her thirties or forties in good health and CMV-seropositive.

The CDR3 protein is CASSAAGGSYNEQFF. CDR3 sequence (DNA): TGCGCCAGCAGCGCCGCGGGGGGCTCCTACAATGAGCAGTTCTTC. V gene TRBV5-1 combines with J gene TRBJ2-1, with 8 nucleotides matching TRBD2. Germline V gene data show CDR1 as SGHRS and CDR2 as YFSETQ. The V and J ends lost 4 bases and 0 bases, in that order; junction bases with no gene match: 3. The CDR3 spans 15 residues.